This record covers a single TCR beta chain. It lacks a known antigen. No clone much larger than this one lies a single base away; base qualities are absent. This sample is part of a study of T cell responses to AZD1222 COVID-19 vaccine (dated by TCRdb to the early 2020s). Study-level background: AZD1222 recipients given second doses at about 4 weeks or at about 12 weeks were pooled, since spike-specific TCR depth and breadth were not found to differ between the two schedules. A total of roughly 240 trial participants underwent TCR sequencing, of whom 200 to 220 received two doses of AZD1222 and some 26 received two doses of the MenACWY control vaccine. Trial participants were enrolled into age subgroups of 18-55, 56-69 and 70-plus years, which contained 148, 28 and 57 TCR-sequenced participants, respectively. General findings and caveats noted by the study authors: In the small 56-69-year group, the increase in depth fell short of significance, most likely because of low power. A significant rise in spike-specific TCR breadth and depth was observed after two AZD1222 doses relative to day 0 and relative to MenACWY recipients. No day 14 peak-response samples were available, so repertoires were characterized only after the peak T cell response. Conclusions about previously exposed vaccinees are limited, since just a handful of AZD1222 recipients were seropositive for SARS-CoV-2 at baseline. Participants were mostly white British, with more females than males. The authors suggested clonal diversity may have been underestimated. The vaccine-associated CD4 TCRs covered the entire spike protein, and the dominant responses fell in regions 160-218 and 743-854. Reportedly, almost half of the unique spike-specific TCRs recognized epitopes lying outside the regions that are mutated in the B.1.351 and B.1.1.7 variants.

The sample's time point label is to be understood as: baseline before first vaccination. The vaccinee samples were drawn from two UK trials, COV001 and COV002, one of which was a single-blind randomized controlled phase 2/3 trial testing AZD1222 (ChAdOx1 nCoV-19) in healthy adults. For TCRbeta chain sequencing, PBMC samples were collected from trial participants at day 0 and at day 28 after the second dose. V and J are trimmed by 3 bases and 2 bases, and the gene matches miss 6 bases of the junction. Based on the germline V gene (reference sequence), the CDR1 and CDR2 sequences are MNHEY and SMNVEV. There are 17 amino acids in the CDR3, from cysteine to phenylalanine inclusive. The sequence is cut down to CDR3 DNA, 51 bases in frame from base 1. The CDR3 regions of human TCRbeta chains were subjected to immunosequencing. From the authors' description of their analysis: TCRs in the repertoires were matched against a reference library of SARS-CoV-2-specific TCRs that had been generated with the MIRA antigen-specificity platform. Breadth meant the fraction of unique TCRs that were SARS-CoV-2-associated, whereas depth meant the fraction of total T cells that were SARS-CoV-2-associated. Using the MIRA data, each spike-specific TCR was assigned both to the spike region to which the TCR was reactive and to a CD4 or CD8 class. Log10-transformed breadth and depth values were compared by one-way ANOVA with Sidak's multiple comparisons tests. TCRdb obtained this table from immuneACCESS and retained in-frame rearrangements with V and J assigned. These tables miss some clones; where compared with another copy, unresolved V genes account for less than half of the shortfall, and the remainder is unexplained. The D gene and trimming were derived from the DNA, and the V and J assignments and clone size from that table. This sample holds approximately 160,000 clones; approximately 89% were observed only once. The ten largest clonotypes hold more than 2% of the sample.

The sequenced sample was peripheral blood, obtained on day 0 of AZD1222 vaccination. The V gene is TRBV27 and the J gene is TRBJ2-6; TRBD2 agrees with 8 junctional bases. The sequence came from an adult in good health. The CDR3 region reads CASSFLGGAPGANVLTF. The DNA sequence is TGTGCCAGCAGTTTCCTCGGGGGGGCGCCTGGGGCCAACGTCCTGACTTTC.